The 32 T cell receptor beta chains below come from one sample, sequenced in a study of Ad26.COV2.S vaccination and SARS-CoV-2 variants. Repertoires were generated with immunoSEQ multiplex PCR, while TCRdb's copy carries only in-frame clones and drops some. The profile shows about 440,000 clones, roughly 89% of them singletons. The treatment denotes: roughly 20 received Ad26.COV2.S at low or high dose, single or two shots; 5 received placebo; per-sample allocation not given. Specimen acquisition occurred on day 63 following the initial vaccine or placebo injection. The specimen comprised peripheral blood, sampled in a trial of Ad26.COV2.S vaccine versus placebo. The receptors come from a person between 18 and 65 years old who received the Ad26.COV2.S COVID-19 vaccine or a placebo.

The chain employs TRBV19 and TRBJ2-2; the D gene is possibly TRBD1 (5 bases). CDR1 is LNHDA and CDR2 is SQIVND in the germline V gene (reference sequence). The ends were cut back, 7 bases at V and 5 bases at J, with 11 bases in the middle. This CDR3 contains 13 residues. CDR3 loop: CASNQGWTGELFF. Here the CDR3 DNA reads TGTGCCAGTAACCAGGGATGGACCGGGGAGCTGTTTTTT.

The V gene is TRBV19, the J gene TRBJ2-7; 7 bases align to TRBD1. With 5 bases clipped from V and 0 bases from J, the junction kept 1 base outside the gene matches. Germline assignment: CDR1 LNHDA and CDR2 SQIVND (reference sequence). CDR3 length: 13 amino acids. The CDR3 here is CASSRDSSYEQYF. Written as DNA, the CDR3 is TGTGCCAGTAGTCGGGACAGCTCCTACGAGCAGTACTTC.

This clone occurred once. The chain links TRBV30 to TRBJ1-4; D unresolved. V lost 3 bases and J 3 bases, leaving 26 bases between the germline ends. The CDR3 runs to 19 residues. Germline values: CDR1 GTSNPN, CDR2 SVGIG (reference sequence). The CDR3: CAWRLFSGWGTTPNEKLFF. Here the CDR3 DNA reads TGTGCCTGGAGATTGTTCTCGGGTTGGGGAACGACGCCTAATGAAAAACTGTTTTTT.

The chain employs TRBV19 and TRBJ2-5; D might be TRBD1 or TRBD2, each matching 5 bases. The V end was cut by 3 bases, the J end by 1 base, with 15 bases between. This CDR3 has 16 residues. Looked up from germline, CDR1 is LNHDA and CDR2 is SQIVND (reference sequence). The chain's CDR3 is CASSIGSPGTQETQYF. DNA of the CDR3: TGTGCCAGTAGTATCGGCTCTCCAGGGACCCAAGAGACCCAGTACTTC.

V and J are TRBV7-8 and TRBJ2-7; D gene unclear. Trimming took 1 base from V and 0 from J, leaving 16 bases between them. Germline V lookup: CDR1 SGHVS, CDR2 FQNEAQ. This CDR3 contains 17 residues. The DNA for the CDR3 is TGTGCCAGCAGCTTAGGGATCGTTAGGCTCGCCTCCTACGAGCAGTACTTC. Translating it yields CASSLGIVRLASYEQYF.

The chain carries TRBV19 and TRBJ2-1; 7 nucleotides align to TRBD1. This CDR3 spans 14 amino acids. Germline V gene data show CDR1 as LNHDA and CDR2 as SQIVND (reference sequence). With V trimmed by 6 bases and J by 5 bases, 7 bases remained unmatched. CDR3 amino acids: CASREGAIDNEQFF. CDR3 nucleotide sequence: TGTGCCAGTAGAGAGGGGGCGATAGACAATGAGCAGTTCTTC.

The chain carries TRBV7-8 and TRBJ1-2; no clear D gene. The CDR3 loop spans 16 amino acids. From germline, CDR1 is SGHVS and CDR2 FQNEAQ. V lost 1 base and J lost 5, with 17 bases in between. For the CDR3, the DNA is TGTGCCAGCAGCTTAGGGGCCTCCGGAAAACTATATGGCTACACCTTC. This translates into CASSLGASGKLYGYTF.

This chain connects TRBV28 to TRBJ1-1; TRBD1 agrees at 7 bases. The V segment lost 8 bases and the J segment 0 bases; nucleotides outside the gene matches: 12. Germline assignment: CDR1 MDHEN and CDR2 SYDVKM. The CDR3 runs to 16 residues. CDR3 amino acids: CASHPGQSPLNTEAFF. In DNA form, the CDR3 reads TGTGCCAGCCACCCGGGACAGTCCCCCTTGAACACTGAAGCTTTCTTT.

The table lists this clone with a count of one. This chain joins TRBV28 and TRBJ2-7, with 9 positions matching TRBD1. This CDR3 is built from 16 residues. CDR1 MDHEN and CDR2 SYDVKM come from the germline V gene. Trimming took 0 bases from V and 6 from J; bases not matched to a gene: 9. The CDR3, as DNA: TGTGCCAGCAGTTTATGGATCGGGACAGGGCCCAGCGAGCAGTACTTC. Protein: CASSLWIGTGPSEQYF.

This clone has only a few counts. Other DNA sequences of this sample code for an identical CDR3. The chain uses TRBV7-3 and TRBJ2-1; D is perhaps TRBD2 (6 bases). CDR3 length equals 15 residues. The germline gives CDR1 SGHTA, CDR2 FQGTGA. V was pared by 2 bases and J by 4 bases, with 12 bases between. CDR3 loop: CASSLRLGGYNEQFF. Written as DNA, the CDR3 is TGTGCCAGCAGCTTACGTTTGGGGGGTTACAATGAGCAGTTCTTC.

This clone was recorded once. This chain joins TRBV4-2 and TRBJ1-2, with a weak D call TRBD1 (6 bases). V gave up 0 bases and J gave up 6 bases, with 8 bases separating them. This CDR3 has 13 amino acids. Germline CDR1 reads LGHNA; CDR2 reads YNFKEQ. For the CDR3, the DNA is TGTGCCAGCAGCCAAGAGACAGGTCATGGCTACACCTTC. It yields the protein CASSQETGHGYTF.

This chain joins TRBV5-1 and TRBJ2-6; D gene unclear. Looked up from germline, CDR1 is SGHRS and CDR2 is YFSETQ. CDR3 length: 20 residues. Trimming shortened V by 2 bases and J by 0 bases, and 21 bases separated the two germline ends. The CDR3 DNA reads TGCGCCAGCAGCTTAGGCCAAAATCTCGCCCGATTCTCTGGGGCCAACGTCCTGACTTTC. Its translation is CASSLGQNLARFSGANVLTF.

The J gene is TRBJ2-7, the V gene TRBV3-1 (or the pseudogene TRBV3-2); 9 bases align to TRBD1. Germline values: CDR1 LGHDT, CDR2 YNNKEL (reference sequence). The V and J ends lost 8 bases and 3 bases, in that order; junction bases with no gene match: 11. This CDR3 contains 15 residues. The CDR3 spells CASQSQTGGGYEQYF. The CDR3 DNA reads TGTGCCAGCCAAAGCCAAACAGGGGGCGGCTACGAGCAGTACTTC.

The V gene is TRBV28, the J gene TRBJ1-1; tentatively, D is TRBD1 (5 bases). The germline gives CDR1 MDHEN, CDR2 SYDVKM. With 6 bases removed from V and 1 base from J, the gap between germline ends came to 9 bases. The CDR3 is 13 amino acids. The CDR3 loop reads CASRKTGNTEAFF. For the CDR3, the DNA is TGTGCCAGCAGGAAAACAGGGAACACTGAAGCTTTCTTT.

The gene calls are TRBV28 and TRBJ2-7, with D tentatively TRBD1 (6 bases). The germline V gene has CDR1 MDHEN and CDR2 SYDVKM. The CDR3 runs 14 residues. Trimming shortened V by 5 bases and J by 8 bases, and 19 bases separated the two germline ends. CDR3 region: CASSLLNEDSKQYF. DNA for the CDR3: TGTGCCAGCAGTCTCCTCAACGAGGACAGTAAGCAGTACTTC.

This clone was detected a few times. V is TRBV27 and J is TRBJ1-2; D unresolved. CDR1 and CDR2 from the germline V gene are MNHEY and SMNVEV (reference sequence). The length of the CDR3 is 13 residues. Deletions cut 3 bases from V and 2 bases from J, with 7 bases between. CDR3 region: CASSLKLNYGYTF. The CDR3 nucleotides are TGTGCCAGCAGTTTGAAGCTAAACTATGGCTACACCTTC.

This CDR3 is CASSLFGGASTEAFF. CDR3 DNA sequence: TGTGCCAGCAGCTTATTCGGGGGCGCGAGTACTGAAGCTTTCTTT. The V and J genes are TRBV7-2 and TRBJ1-1; tentative D call: TRBD1 (6 bases). This CDR3 has 15 residues. V lost 2 bases to trimming and J lost 5 bases, with 15 bases between them. The germline V gene has CDR1 SGHTA and CDR2 FQGNSA. Looking up the rest from reference TRBV7-2 and TRBJ1-1 gives the full variable domain: GAGVSQSPSNKVTEKGKDVELRCDPISGHTALYWYRQSLGQGLEFLIYFQGNSAPDKSGLPSDRFSAERTGGSVSTLTIQRTQQEDSAVYLCASSLFGGASTEAFFGQGTRLTVV.

The CDR3 here is CSVEDPGWTSGVDTQYF. DNA of the CDR3: TGCAGCGTTGAAGATCCAGGCTGGACTAGCGGGGTAGATACGCAGTATTTT. This rearrangement joins TRBV29-1 to TRBJ2-3; 12 bases agree with TRBD2. V was clipped by 0 bases and J by 5 bases; unmatched bases: 9. This CDR3 spans 17 amino acids. Per germline, CDR1 SQVTM and CDR2 ANQGSEA.

CDR3 bases: TGCGCCAGCAGCCTGGGGGCTGGGGAGACCCAGTACTTC. Translating it yields CASSLGAGETQYF. The chain carries TRBV4-1 and TRBJ2-5; tentative D call: TRBD1 (6 bases). This CDR3 spans 13 amino acids. The V and J ends lost 4 bases and 5 bases respectively, with 11 bases between them. Germline CDR1 and CDR2: MGHRA and YSYEKL.

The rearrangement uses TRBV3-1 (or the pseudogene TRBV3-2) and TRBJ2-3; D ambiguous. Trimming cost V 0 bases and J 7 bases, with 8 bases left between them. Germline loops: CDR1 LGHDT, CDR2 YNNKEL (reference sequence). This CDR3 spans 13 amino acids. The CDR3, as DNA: TGTGCCAGCAGCCAAGACTCCGGAAATACGCAGTATTTT. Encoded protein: CASSQDSGNTQYF.

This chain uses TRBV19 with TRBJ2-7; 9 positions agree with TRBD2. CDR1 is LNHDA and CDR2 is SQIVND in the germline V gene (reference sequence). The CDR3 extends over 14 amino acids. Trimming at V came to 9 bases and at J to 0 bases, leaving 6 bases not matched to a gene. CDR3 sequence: CASKTSGGSYEQYF. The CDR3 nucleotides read TGTGCCAGCAAGACTAGCGGAGGCTCCTACGAGCAGTACTTC. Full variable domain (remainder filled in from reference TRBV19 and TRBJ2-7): DGGITQSPKYLFRKEGQNVTLSCEQNLNHDAMYWYRQDPGQGLRLIYYSQIVNDFQKGDIAEGYSVSREKKESFPLTVTSAQKNPTAFYLCASKTSGGSYEQYFGPGTRLTVT.

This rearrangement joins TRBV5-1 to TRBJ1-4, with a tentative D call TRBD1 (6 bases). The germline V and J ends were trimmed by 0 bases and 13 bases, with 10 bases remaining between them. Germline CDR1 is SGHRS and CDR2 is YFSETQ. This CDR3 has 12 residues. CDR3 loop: CASSLDTGSLFF. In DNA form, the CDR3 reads TGCGCCAGCAGCTTGGATACAGGGTCACTGTTTTTT.

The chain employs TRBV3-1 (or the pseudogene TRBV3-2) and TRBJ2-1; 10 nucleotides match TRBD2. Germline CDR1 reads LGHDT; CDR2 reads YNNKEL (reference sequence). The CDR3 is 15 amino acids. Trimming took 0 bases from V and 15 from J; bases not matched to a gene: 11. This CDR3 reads CASSQDRGLAGVRFF. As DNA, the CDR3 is TGTGCCAGCAGCCAAGATCGGGGGCTAGCGGGAGTTCGGTTCTTC.

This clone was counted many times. This CDR3 reads CASSQADLAKNIQYF. The CDR3 coding sequence is TGCGCCAGCAGCCAAGCGGATCTAGCCAAAAACATTCAGTACTTC. This sequence joins TRBV4-1 and TRBJ2-4; no clear D. The V gene lost 1 base and the J gene lost 0 bases, with 7 bases spanning the gap. Germline CDR1 MGHRA, CDR2 YSYEKL. The CDR3 sequence is 15 residues long.

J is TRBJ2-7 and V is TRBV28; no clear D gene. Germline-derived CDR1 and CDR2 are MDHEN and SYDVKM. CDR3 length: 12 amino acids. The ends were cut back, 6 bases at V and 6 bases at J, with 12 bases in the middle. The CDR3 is CASSSRLSEQYF. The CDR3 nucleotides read TGTGCCAGCAGCTCTCGGCTATCCGAGCAGTACTTC.

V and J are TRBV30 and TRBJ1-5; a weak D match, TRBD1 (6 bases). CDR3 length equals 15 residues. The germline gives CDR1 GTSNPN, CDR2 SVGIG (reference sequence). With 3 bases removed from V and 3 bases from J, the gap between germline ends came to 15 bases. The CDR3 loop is CAWRVQGSINQPQHF. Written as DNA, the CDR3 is TGTGCCTGGAGGGTACAGGGATCAATCAATCAGCCCCAGCATTTT.

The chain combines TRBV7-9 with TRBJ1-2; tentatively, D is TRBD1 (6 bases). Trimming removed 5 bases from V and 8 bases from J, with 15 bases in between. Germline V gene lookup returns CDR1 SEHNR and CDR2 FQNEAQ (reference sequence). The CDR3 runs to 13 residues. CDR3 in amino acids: CASSQTGTRGYTF. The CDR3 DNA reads TGTGCCAGCAGCCAAACAGGGACTCGGGGCTACACCTTC.

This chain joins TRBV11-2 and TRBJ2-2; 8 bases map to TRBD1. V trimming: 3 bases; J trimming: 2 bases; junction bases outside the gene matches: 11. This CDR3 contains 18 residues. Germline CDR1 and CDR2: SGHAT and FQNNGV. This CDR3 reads CASSLESQGAFNTGELFF. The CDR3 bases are TGTGCCAGCAGCTTGGAAAGCCAGGGGGCGTTCAACACCGGGGAGCTGTTTTTT.

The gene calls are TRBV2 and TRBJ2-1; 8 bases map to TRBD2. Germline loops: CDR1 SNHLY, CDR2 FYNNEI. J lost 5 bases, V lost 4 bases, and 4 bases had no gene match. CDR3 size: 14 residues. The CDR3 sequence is CASSGAGGNNEQFF. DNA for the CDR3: TGTGCCAGCAGTGGGGCGGGAGGTAACAATGAGCAGTTCTTC.

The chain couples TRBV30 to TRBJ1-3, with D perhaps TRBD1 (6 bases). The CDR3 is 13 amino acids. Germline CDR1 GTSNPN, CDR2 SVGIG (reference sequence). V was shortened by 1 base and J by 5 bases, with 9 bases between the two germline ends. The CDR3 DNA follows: TGTGCCTGGAGTGCAGGGGCTAGAAACACCATATATTTT. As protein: CAWSAGARNTIYF.

As DNA, the CDR3 is TGTGCCAGCACCAGCGGGAGGTATCACAATGAGCAGTTCTTC. Amino acid sequence: CASTSGRYHNEQFF. The chain is built from TRBV7-9 and TRBJ2-1; 9 nucleotides line up with TRBD2. This CDR3 is built from 14 residues. J was trimmed by 5 bases and V by 7 bases; bases with no gene match: 6. The germline V gene has CDR1 SEHNR and CDR2 FQNEAQ (reference sequence).

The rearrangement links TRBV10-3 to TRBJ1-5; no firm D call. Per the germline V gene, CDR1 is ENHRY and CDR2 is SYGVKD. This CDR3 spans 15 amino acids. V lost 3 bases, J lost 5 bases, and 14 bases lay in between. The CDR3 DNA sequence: TGTGCCATCAGTGATTCTGTAGCACCCGATCAGCCCCAGCATTTT. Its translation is CAISDSVAPDQPQHF.